This TCR beta chain was recorded in a study of blood T cell repertoires in COVID-19. Germline values: CDR1 SNHLY, CDR2 FYNNEI. Trimming cost V 8 bases and J 5 bases, with 16 bases left between them. The CDR3 is 14 amino acids. Measured with immunoSEQ multiplex PCR; TCRdb has only the in-frame clones, and not every one. The sample consists of over 130,000 clones, around 79% of them appearing once. The sample comprised PBMCs or T cells enriched from blood (not recorded which). The sequence derives from a woman aged 45-65 years who had recovered from COVID-19. The chain combines TRBV2 with TRBJ2-1; TRBD2 is a possible D gene (5 bases). As DNA, the CDR3 is TGTGCCAGCCCGCACGTGAGAGGGAACAATGAGCAGTTCTTC. It translates to CASPHVRGNNEQFF. Supplemented by reference TRBV2 and TRBJ2-1, the full variable domain reads EPEVTQTPSHQVTQMGQEVILRCVPISNHLYFYWYRQILGQKVEFLVSFYNNEISEKSEIFDDQFSVERPDGSNFTLKIRSTKLEDSAMYFCASPHVRGNNEQFFGPGTRLTVL.